Listed below are T cell receptor beta chains from one sample, sequenced in a study of early T cells in non-severe SARS-CoV-2 infection. Using its own MiXCR run on the 5' RACE reads, TCRdb lists one record per CDR3 protein. The data hold some 88,000 distinct CDR3 sequences, with roughly 15% observed a single time. The source was whole blood, collected at baseline. Every receptor here comes from an adult who was a healthcare worker with PCR-confirmed SARS-CoV-2 infection or an uninfected control (not recorded which). Each CDR3 is given with its conserved first and last residue. D genes are given only for firm matches. Clone size, where shown, is once, few, many, or a class for clones that have expanded.

D gene: -
J gene: TRBJ2-7
clone size: -
CDR3 length: 13
V gene: TRBV6-6
CDR3 DNA: TGTGCCAGCAGCGTTAAACAGCTCTACGAGCAGTACTTC
CDR3 protein: CASSVKQLYEQYF

D gene: -
J gene: TRBJ2-7
clone size: -
CDR3 length: 16
V gene: TRBV4-1
CDR3 DNA: TGCGCCAGCTCCAGGGTCGGGCGTGGAAGCTCCTACGAGCAGTACTTC
CDR3 protein: CASSRVGRGSSYEQYF

D gene: -
J gene: TRBJ2-2
clone size: -
CDR3 length: 13
V gene: TRBV6-2/TRBV6-3
CDR3 DNA: TGTGCCAGCAGTACGACTACCACCGGGGAGCTGTTTTTT
CDR3 protein: CASSTTTTGELFF

D gene: -
J gene: TRBJ1-5
clone size: -
CDR3 length: 16
V gene: TRBV27
CDR3 DNA: TGTGCCAGCAGCTCGCCCGGCAGCAGGCCTAATCAGCCCCAGCATTTT
CDR3 protein: CASSSPGSRPNQPQHF

D gene: -
J gene: TRBJ2-2
clone size: -
CDR3 length: 15
V gene: TRBV28
CDR3 DNA: TGTGCCAGCAGTTTAGATCTAGGGAGCACCGGGGAGCTGTTTTTT
CDR3 protein: CASSLDLGSTGELFF

D gene: -
J gene: TRBJ2-2
clone size: -
CDR3 length: 14
V gene: TRBV6-1
CDR3 DNA: TGTGCCAGCAACATCCTGAGGATGGGCGGGGAGCTGTTTTTT
CDR3 protein: CASNILRMGGELFF

D gene: -
J gene: TRBJ2-2
clone size: many
CDR3 length: 13
V gene: TRBV12-3/TRBV12-4
CDR3 DNA: TGTGCCAGCAGCCCACCGGGGACCGGGGAGCTGTTTTTT
CDR3 protein: CASSPPGTGELFF

D gene: -
J gene: TRBJ1-1
clone size: -
CDR3 length: 14
V gene: TRBV24-1
CDR3 DNA: TGTGCCACCAGTTCAGGGTTTGCGGGCACTGAAGCTTTCTTT
CDR3 protein: CATSSGFAGTEAFF

D gene: -
J gene: TRBJ2-2
clone size: -
CDR3 length: 16
V gene: TRBV7-9
CDR3 DNA: TGTGCCAGCAGCTTAGTCGCACAAAAGAACACCGGGGAGCTGTTTTTT
CDR3 protein: CASSLVAQKNTGELFF

D gene: -
J gene: TRBJ2-1
clone size: few
CDR3 length: 11
V gene: TRBV2
CDR3 DNA: TGTGCCAGCGGGCTAGTGACTCCTCAGTTCTTC
CDR3 protein: CASGLVTPQFF

D gene: TRBD2
J gene: TRBJ2-7
clone size: -
CDR3 length: 15
V gene: TRBV3-1
CDR3 DNA: TGTGCCAGCAGCCAAGGACTAGCGGGTTCCTACGAGCAGTACTTC
CDR3 protein: CASSQGLAGSYEQYF

D gene: TRBD1
J gene: TRBJ1-4
clone size: few
CDR3 length: 15
V gene: TRBV11-2
CDR3 DNA: TGTGCCAGCAGCTTCGGCCGACAGGGGATAGAAAAACTGTTTTTT
CDR3 protein: CASSFGRQGIEKLFF

D gene: -
J gene: TRBJ2-7
clone size: -
CDR3 length: 15
V gene: TRBV11-2
CDR3 DNA: TGTGCCAGCAGCCCCAGTGTAGGGTGGATCCACGAGCAGTACTTC
CDR3 protein: CASSPSVGWIHEQYF

D gene: -
J gene: TRBJ2-3
clone size: many
CDR3 length: 14
V gene: TRBV7-8
CDR3 DNA: TGTGCCAGCAGCTTAGGCGTCGGTAGAGATACGCAGTATTTT
CDR3 protein: CASSLGVGRDTQYF

D gene: TRBD2
J gene: TRBJ2-1
clone size: many
CDR3 length: 16
V gene: TRBV4-1
CDR3 DNA: TGCGCCAGCAGCCAGGATCCAGGACTAGCGGGAGGCCCCCAGTTCTTC
CDR3 protein: CASSQDPGLAGGPQFF

D gene: -
J gene: TRBJ1-1
clone size: many
CDR3 length: 16
V gene: TRBV5-1
CDR3 DNA: TGCGCCAGCAGCTTGATGGCAGACAGCATGAACACTGAAGCTTTCTTT
CDR3 protein: CASSLMADSMNTEAFF

D gene: -
J gene: TRBJ2-7
clone size: -
CDR3 length: 13
V gene: TRBV28
CDR3 DNA: TGTGCCAGCAGTTCCCAGGGCACCTCGGAGCAGTACTTC
CDR3 protein: CASSSQGTSEQYF

D gene: TRBD1
J gene: TRBJ2-7
clone size: many
CDR3 length: 14
V gene: TRBV20-1
CDR3 DNA: TGCAGTGCTAGAGGGACAGGTTTTCACTACGAGCAGTACTTC
CDR3 protein: CSARGTGFHYEQYF

D gene: -
J gene: TRBJ2-7
clone size: -
CDR3 length: 15
V gene: TRBV28
CDR3 DNA: TGTGCCAGCACAGCGAGTATGTCTGGGACCTACGAGCAGTACTTC
CDR3 protein: CASTASMSGTYEQYF

D gene: TRBD1
J gene: TRBJ2-5
clone size: -
CDR3 length: 15
V gene: TRBV29-1
CDR3 DNA: TGCAGCGTTGACGGGCGGGACAGGATGAAAGAGACCCAGTACTTC
CDR3 protein: CSVDGRDRMKETQYF

D gene: -
J gene: TRBJ2-1
clone size: -
CDR3 length: 13
V gene: TRBV6-2/TRBV6-3
CDR3 DNA: TGTGCCAGCAGTTACTCGTCCTACAATGAGCAGTTCTTC
CDR3 protein: CASSYSSYNEQFF

D gene: TRBD1
J gene: TRBJ2-1
clone size: few
CDR3 length: 17
V gene: TRBV24-1
CDR3 DNA: TGTGCCACCAGTGATTTTGTAAGGGACAGGGGACACAATGAGCAGTTCTTC
CDR3 protein: CATSDFVRDRGHNEQFF

D gene: TRBD2
J gene: TRBJ2-5
clone size: many
CDR3 length: 16
V gene: TRBV9
CDR3 DNA: TGTGCCAGCAGCGTAGGGACTAGCGGGAGTGATGAGACCCAGTACTTC
CDR3 protein: CASSVGTSGSDETQYF

D gene: -
J gene: TRBJ2-7
clone size: few
CDR3 length: 11
V gene: TRBV28
CDR3 DNA: TGTGCCAGCAGTTTATACCACGAGCAGTACTTC
CDR3 protein: CASSLYHEQYF

D gene: TRBD1
J gene: TRBJ1-2
clone size: many
CDR3 length: 14
V gene: TRBV12-3/TRBV12-4
CDR3 DNA: TGTGCCAGCAGTCATGCCGACAGGGCCTATGGCTACACCTTC
CDR3 protein: CASSHADRAYGYTF

D gene: -
J gene: TRBJ2-7
clone size: -
CDR3 length: 12
V gene: TRBV5-4
CDR3 DNA: TGTGCCAGCAGCTGGGACGGCTACGAGCAGTACTTC
CDR3 protein: CASSWDGYEQYF

D gene: TRBD2
J gene: TRBJ2-5
clone size: few
CDR3 length: 15
V gene: TRBV28
CDR3 DNA: TGTGCCAGCAGTTTAGGAGCGGGAGTTCAAGAGACCCAGTACTTC
CDR3 protein: CASSLGAGVQETQYF

D gene: -
J gene: TRBJ2-6
clone size: -
CDR3 length: 16
V gene: TRBV20-1
CDR3 DNA: TGCAGTGCTAACCCCCTCCGCGGCTCTGGGGCCAACGTCCTGACTTTC
CDR3 protein: CSANPLRGSGANVLTF

D gene: -
J gene: TRBJ2-2
clone size: -
CDR3 length: 13
V gene: TRBV11-3
CDR3 DNA: TGTGCCAGCAGCCTGCGGGGCCCCGGGGAGCTGTTTTTT
CDR3 protein: CASSLRGPGELFF

D gene: -
J gene: TRBJ2-1
clone size: -
CDR3 length: 15
V gene: TRBV7-2
CDR3 DNA: TGTGCCAGCAGCACCCTCCGGGAGTGGCACAATGAGCAGTTCTTC
CDR3 protein: CASSTLREWHNEQFF

D gene: TRBD1
J gene: TRBJ2-7
clone size: few
CDR3 length: 15
V gene: TRBV11-2
CDR3 DNA: TGTGCCAGCAGCTTTTTTACACAGGGGGTCTACGAGCAGTACTTC
CDR3 protein: CASSFFTQGVYEQYF

D gene: -
J gene: TRBJ1-2
clone size: -
CDR3 length: 11
V gene: TRBV7-6
CDR3 DNA: TGTGCCAGCGGACTTGGCTATGGCTACACCTTC
CDR3 protein: CASGLGYGYTF